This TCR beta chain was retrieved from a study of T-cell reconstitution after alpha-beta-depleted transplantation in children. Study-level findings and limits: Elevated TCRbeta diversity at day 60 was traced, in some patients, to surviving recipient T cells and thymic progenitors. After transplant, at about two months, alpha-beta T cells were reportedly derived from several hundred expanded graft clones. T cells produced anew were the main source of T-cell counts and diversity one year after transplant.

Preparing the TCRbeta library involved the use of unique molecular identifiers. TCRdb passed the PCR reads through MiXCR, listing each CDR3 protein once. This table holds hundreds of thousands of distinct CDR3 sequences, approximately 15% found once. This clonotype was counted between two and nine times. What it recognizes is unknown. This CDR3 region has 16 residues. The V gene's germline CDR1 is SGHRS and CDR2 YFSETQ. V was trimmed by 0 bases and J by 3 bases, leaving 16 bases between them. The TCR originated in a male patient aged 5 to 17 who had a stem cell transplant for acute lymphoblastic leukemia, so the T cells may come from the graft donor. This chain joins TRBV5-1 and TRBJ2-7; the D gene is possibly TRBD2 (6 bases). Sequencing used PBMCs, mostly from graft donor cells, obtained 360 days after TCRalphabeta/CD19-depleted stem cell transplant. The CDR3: CASSLARGQRVYEQYF. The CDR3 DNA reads TGCGCCAGCAGCTTGGCAAGGGGCCAGCGGGTCTACGAGCAGTACTTC.